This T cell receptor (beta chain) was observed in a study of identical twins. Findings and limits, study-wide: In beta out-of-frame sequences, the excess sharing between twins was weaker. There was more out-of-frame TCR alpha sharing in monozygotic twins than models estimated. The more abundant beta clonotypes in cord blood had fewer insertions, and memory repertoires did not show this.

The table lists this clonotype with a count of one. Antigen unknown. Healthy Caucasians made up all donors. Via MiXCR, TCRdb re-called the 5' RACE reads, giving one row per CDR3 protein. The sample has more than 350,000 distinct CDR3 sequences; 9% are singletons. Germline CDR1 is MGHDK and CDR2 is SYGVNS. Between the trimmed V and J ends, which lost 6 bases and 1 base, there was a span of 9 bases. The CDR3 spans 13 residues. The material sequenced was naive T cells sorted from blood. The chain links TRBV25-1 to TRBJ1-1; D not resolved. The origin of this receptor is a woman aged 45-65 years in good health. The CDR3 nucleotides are TGTGCCAGCAGGGGTCCAGGGAACACTGAAGCTTTCTTT. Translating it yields CASRGPGNTEAFF.